This T cell receptor (beta chain) was recorded in a study of T cell responses to AZD1222 COVID-19 vaccine. In the study overall: Investigators merged groups given second doses at roughly 4 or roughly 12 weeks.

Repertoires were generated with immunoSEQ multiplex PCR, while TCRdb's copy carries only in-frame clones and drops some. The data contain some 140,000 clones, roughly 90% of them singletons. The input for sequencing was peripheral blood, taken on day 0 of AZD1222 vaccination. The sequence was obtained from an adult in good health.

Here the CDR3 DNA reads TGTGCCAGTAAGTTCGCGGGGAACGCGAACACTGAAGCTTTCTTT. Translated, it gives CASKFAGNANTEAFF. The genes are TRBV19 and TRBJ1-1; D unresolved. This CDR3 has 15 residues. CDR1 and CDR2 (germline): LNHDA, SQIVND (reference sequence). The ends were cut back, 7 bases at V and 1 base at J, with 16 bases in the middle. Based on the CDR3 plus reference TRBV19 and TRBJ1-1, the full variable domain is DGGITQSPKYLFRKEGQNVTLSCEQNLNHDAMYWYRQDPGQGLRLIYYSQIVNDFQKGDIAEGYSVSREKKESFPLTVTSAQKNPTAFYLCASKFAGNANTEAFFGQGTRLTVV.